The entry below gives a single T cell receptor (beta chain) sequence along with its context. Its antigen is undetermined. V was clipped by 6 bases and J by 4 bases, with 9 bases between them. The CDR3 has 12 residues. The germline CDR1 and CDR2 sequences are SNHLY and FYNNEI. The data are from a study of post-analysis software for immune sequencing data. Study-level information: As for disease course, relapsing-remitting, secondary progressive and progressive-relapsing multiple sclerosis were all included. Study-level results: F-measure co-clustering was strong for batch-matched samples. Roughly five TRBV segments, including TRBV5-6, TRBV5-1 and TRBV20-1, were more frequent in patients than controls. Versus controls, multiple sclerosis patients showed significantly lower diversity (normalized Chao1).

TCR beta libraries were prepared from cDNA with unique molecular identifiers. Some 500,000 cDNA molecules were obtained per 1 to 10 million input T cells. In TCRdb, the PCR reads were re-called with MiXCR into one record per CDR3 protein. This sample has roughly 540,000 distinct CDR3 sequences, with roughly 34% found just once. This clonotype was sampled from a girl aged 2 to 17 with multiple sclerosis. Input material: blood. The chain couples TRBV2 to TRBJ1-1; no clear D. CDR3 residues: CASRLTVTEAFF. CDR3 in DNA: TGTGCCAGCAGGCTGACGGTCACTGAAGCTTTCTTT.